The rows below give T cell receptor beta chains drawn from one sample of a study of OX40 agonist ivuxolimab in advanced cancers. Profiled with immunoSEQ multiplex PCR; TCRdb holds only in-frame clones, not every one. The sample carries roughly 20,000 clones, 65% to 85% recorded once. The source was CD4+ or CD8+ T cells sorted from blood, collected in a trial of the OX40 agonist ivuxolimab. Receptors originate from an adult with an advanced solid tumor such as melanoma, head and neck, liver or kidney cancer. CDR3s include the opening cysteine and the closing phenylalanine or tryptophan. Fields, in order: V gene, CDR3 length, clone size, D gene, J gene, CDR3 protein, CDR3 DNA. The D gene is left open where the match is weak. Expanded clones get a size class; other rows say once, few or many, or leave the size out.

>TRBV28|16|NA|TRBD1|TRBJ2-3
CASSRGTGKFIDTQYF
TGTGCCAGCAGTCGAGGGACAGGGAAGTTTATAGATACGCAGTATTTT
>TRBV27|15|NA|TRBD1|TRBJ1-5
CASSPGTDSNQPQHF
TGTGCCAGCAGCCCCGGGACAGATAGCAATCAGCCCCAGCATTTT
>TRBV7-8|16|NA|TRBD2|TRBJ2-1
CASSPLRLAGGNEQFF
TGTGCCAGCAGCCCACTTCGACTAGCGGGAGGCAATGAGCAGTTCTTC
>TRBV7-9|13|NA|NA|TRBJ2-1
CASSSSSYNEQFF
TGTGCCAGCAGCTCGAGCTCCTACAATGAGCAGTTCTTC
>TRBV7-9|13|NA|NA|TRBJ2-5
CASSFPPGETQYF
TGTGCCAGCAGCTTTCCGCCAGGGGAGACCCAGTACTTC
>TRBV29-1|13|NA|NA|TRBJ1-1
CSYYSGVGTEAFF
TGCAGTTACTATTCAGGGGTGGGCACTGAAGCTTTCTTT
>TRBV7-2|14|NA|TRBD2|TRBJ2-7
CASSSTSGTYEQYF
TGTGCCAGCAGCTCTACTAGCGGAACCTACGAGCAGTACTTC
>TRBV5-1|14|NA|TRBD1|TRBJ1-1
CASSKGDSNTEAFF
TGCGCCAGCAGCAAAGGGGACAGCAACACTGAAGCTTTCTTT
>TRBV6-6|15|once|NA|TRBJ1-3
CASNHGQISGNTIYF
TGTGCCAGCAACCACGGACAAATCTCTGGAAACACCATATATTTT
>TRBV30|11|NA|NA|TRBJ1-5
CACQKMGPQHF
TGTGCCTGCCAAAAGATGGGGCCCCAGCATTTT
>TRBV7-9|17|NA|TRBD2|TRBJ2-1
CASSSQARGRVDNEQFF
TGTGCCAGCAGCTCCCAGGCACGCGGGAGGGTAGACAATGAGCAGTTCTTC
>TRBV7-9|15|NA|TRBD1|TRBJ2-3
CASSPTGQGTDTQYF
TGTGCCAGCAGCCCCACGGGACAGGGAACAGATACGCAGTATTTT
>TRBV6-6|14|NA|NA|TRBJ2-2
CASSPPGNTGELFF
TGTGCCAGCAGCCCCCCGGGGAACACCGGGGAGCTGTTTTTT
>TRBV7-2|14|NA|NA|TRBJ2-7
CASSLVGASYEQYF
TGTGCCAGCAGCTTAGTCGGGGCAAGCTACGAGCAGTACTTC
>TRBV9|14|NA|TRBD1|TRBJ2-2
CASSVGNDRGTLFF
TGTGCCAGCAGCGTAGGGAATGACAGGGGGACTCTGTTTTTT
>TRBV20-1|10|once|NA|TRBJ2-7
CSARGNEQYF
TGCAGTGCTAGAGGAAACGAGCAGTACTTC
>TRBV29-1|15|NA|NA|TRBJ2-1
CSLFVGGMPTSEQFF
TGCAGCCTCTTTGTAGGGGGGATGCCTACAAGTGAGCAGTTCTTC
>TRBV4-3|15|NA|NA|TRBJ2-2
CASSQGLPPTGELFF
TGCGCCAGCAGCCAAGGTCTCCCCCCTACCGGGGAGCTGTTTTTT
>TRBV2|15|NA|NA|TRBJ2-1
CASSEARGSYNEQFF
TGTGCCAGCAGTGAAGCAAGGGGAAGCTACAATGAGCAGTTCTTC
>TRBV5-1|15|NA|NA|TRBJ2-7
CASSLGGSGNYEQYF
TGCGCCAGCAGCTTGGGTGGTAGCGGAAACTACGAGCAGTACTTC
>TRBV5-6|15|NA|TRBD2|TRBJ2-2
CASSSSGSRTGELFF
TGTGCCAGCAGCTCTAGCGGGAGTCGAACCGGGGAGCTGTTTTTT
>TRBV7-2|13|NA|NA|TRBJ1-1
CASSLGRATEAFF
TGTGCCAGCAGCTTAGGTAGGGCCACTGAAGCTTTCTTT
>TRBV11-2|16|NA|TRBD2|TRBJ2-4
CASSLAAGTSRNIQYF
TGTGCCAGCAGCTTAGCGGCCGGGACTAGCAGAAACATTCAGTACTTC
>TRBV6-4|11|NA|NA|TRBJ2-3
CASRQGDTQYF
TGTGCCAGCAGGCAAGGAGATACGCAGTATTTT
>TRBV19|13|NA|NA|TRBJ1-2
CASSMDSVYGYTF
TGTGCCAGTAGTATGGACAGCGTCTATGGCTACACCTTC
>TRBV4-1|16|NA|TRBD2|TRBJ2-1
CASNGGPSGGYNEQFF
TGCGCCAGCAACGGGGGGCCTAGCGGGGGGTACAATGAGCAGTTCTTC
>TRBV29-1|13|NA|TRBD2|TRBJ2-7
CSGRAGGRDEQYF
TGCAGCGGACGAGCGGGAGGGCGCGACGAGCAGTACTTC
>TRBV7-2|14|few|NA|TRBJ2-7
CASSLAADVGEQYF
TGTGCCAGCAGCTTAGCAGCGGACGTGGGTGAGCAGTACTTC